A selection of T cell receptor beta chains follows, all from one sample in a study of T cells in Graves' hyperthyroidism and ophthalmopathy. TCRdb analysed the multiplex PCR reads with MiXCR anew, one entry per CDR3 protein. The top ten clones hold just under 25% of a sample with about 350,000 distinct CDR3 sequences, 11% to 15% of them seen once. The sequenced sample was blood. The receptors shown here come from a woman aged 30 to 39 with Graves' hyperthyroidism. Each CDR3 is given with its conserved first and last residue. The order of the fields is D gene, V gene, clone size, J gene, CDR3 protein, CDR3 DNA. A D gene is named only where the DNA matches it firmly. The size field is filled for only some rows; it gives once, few, many or a size class.

-	TRBV19	-	TRBJ1-2	CATDGGVIGGYTF	TGTGCCACCGACGGAGGGGTAATAGGTGGCTACACCTTC
-	TRBV18	-	TRBJ1-6	CASSPPKGPGSPLHF	TGTGCCAGCTCACCACCAAAGGGACCCGGATCACCCCTCCACTTT
-	TRBV20-1	many	TRBJ2-3	CSADRDSHSTDTQYF	TGCAGTGCCGACCGGGACTCCCATAGCACAGATACGCAGTATTTT
-	TRBV15	many	TRBJ2-2	CATSRGGGGIGGELFF	TGTGCCACCAGCAGAGGGGGAGGGGGCATCGGCGGGGAGCTGTTTTTT
-	TRBV28	few	TRBJ1-4	CASSPAGLRALFF	TGTGCCAGCAGCCCCGCCGGGCTGCGGGCCCTGTTTTTT
-	TRBV11-2	many	TRBJ2-1	CASSLGTRPNNEQFF	TGTGCCAGCAGCTTAGGGACACGCCCGAACAATGAGCAGTTCTTC
-	TRBV28	many	TRBJ2-5	CASSRTSGTFETQYF	TGTGCCAGCAGTCGAACAAGCGGCACTTTCGAGACCCAGTACTTC
-	TRBV28	-	TRBJ2-3	CASSLWQGSTNRDTQYF	TGTGCCAGCAGTTTATGGCAGGGGAGCACCAATAGGGATACGCAGTATTTT
TRBD2	TRBV13	-	TRBJ2-1	CASSLGLREGQSNEQFF	TGTGCCAGCAGCTTAGGTTTGCGGGAGGGCCAAAGCAATGAGCAGTTCTTC
-	TRBV6-6	many	TRBJ2-5	CASSYSLEMVQYF	TGTGCCAGCAGTTACTCTTTGGAGATGGTCCAGTACTTC
TRBD2	TRBV29-1	few	TRBJ2-3	CSVETGTMGRDTQYF	TGCAGCGTTGAAACCGGGACTATGGGTCGCGATACGCAGTATTTT
TRBD2	TRBV2	many	TRBJ2-1	CASSVWGLGGNEQFF	TGTGCCAGCAGTGTGTGGGGACTAGGCGGGAATGAGCAGTTCTTC
-	TRBV2	many	TRBJ2-3	CASSEPSTQYF	TGTGCCAGCAGTGAACCTAGTACGCAGTATTTT
-	TRBV6-1	-	TRBJ2-7	CASSSLGTGPYEQYF	TGTGCCAGCAGTTCCCTCGGGACGGGCCCCTACGAGCAGTACTTC
TRBD1	TRBV28	many	TRBJ1-5	CASSFGQGYNQPQHF	TGTGCCAGCAGTTTCGGACAGGGCTACAATCAGCCCCAGCATTTT
TRBD1	TRBV20-1	-	TRBJ1-4	CSARETGTGKEKLFF	TGCAGTGCTAGGGAAACCGGGACAGGGAAAGAAAAACTGTTTTTT
-	TRBV20-1	-	TRBJ2-5	CSARVPRGEGQYF	TGCAGTGCTAGAGTTCCGCGGGGCGAGGGCCAGTACTTC
-	TRBV9	-	TRBJ2-7	CASSRLGIHEQYF	TGTGCCAGCAGCCGGTTGGGGATCCACGAGCAGTACTTC
TRBD2	TRBV20-1	many	TRBJ2-7	CSARPTLGLAGGGSAYEQYF	TGCAGTGCTAGACCTACCCTGGGACTAGCGGGAGGAGGCTCCGCCTACGAGCAGTACTTC
TRBD1	TRBV20-1	few	TRBJ2-2	CSARVPPGTGSQNTGELFF	TGCAGTGCTAGAGTACCGCCCGGGACAGGGAGCCAGAACACCGGGGAGCTGTTTTTT
TRBD1	TRBV11-2	many	TRBJ2-5	CASSSRTGWETQYF	TGTGCCAGCAGCTCGCGGACAGGGTGGGAGACCCAGTACTTC
-	TRBV11-2	-	TRBJ2-4	CASSNRGGQRDRLAKNIQYF	TGTGCCAGCAGCAATAGGGGGGGGCAGAGAGACAGACTAGCCAAAAACATTCAGTACTTC
-	TRBV20-1	-	TRBJ2-7	CSGKADRVYEQYF	TGCAGTGGAAAAGCGGATCGGGTTTACGAGCAGTACTTC